The 8 T cell receptor beta chains listed next were all sequenced from one sample in a study of T cell responses to AZD1222 COVID-19 vaccine. TCRdb keeps only in-frame clones here, not all; method: immunoSEQ multiplex PCR. The sample shows some 150,000 clones, more than 75% of them seen only once. Sample: peripheral blood, taken 28 days after the second AZD1222 dose. The receptor set was obtained from an adult who received the AZD1222 COVID-19 vaccine.

This clone occurred once. V and J are TRBV19 and TRBJ1-4, with 12 positions matching TRBD1. Trimming at V came to 7 bases and at J to 4 bases, leaving 10 bases not matched to a gene. This CDR3 contains 17 residues. Germline CDR1 is LNHDA and CDR2 is SQIVND (reference sequence). The CDR3 is CASTYPGQGALNEKLFF. DNA of the CDR3: TGTGCCAGTACTTACCCGGGACAGGGGGCCCTTAATGAAAAACTGTTTTTT.

This clone was detected once. J is TRBJ1-2 and V is TRBV6-2 or TRBV6-3; D unclear. V dropped 2 bases and J dropped 4 bases, with 11 bases sitting between them. The CDR3 totals 14 residues. CDR1 is MNHEY, CDR2 SVGEGT, per germline. The CDR3 reads CASSYVDSSYGYTF. The CDR3 DNA is TGTGCCAGCAGTTACGTTGACTCAAGCTATGGCTACACCTTC.

The V gene is TRBV19, the J gene TRBJ1-1, with D perhaps TRBD1 (5 bases). From germline, CDR1 is LNHDA and CDR2 SQIVND (reference sequence). There are 15 residues in the CDR3. Between the trimmed V and J ends, which lost 4 bases and 0 bases, there was a span of 12 bases. The CDR3 loop reads CASSTSTAMNTEAFF. CDR3 DNA: TGTGCCAGTAGTACCTCGACAGCCATGAACACTGAAGCTTTCTTT. The full variable domain, completed using reference TRBV19 and TRBJ1-1, is DGGITQSPKYLFRKEGQNVTLSCEQNLNHDAMYWYRQDPGQGLRLIYYSQIVNDFQKGDIAEGYSVSREKKESFPLTVTSAQKNPTAFYLCASSTSTAMNTEAFFGQGTRLTVV.

The table lists this clone with a count of one. This sequence joins TRBV11-3 and TRBJ2-1; D call uncertain. Trimming removed 1 base from V and 0 bases from J, with 7 bases in between. Germline CDR1 SGHNT, CDR2 YENEEA. The CDR3 sequence is 15 residues long. CDR3 loop: CASSLGASSYNEQFF. CDR3 in DNA: TGTGCCAGCAGCTTAGGTGCCAGCTCCTACAATGAGCAGTTCTTC.

The J gene is TRBJ1-2, the V gene TRBV27; D gene unclear. Germline CDR1 and CDR2: MNHEY and SMNVEV (reference sequence). The length of the CDR3 is 14 residues. The V end lost 3 bases, the J end lost 0 bases, and 8 bases lay between the germline ends. The CDR3 loop is CASSFRDSNYGYTF. The CDR3, as DNA: TGTGCCAGCAGTTTCCGTGATTCTAACTATGGCTACACCTTC.

V and J are TRBV7-9 and TRBJ1-4; D uncertain. Deletions cut 3 bases from V and 5 bases from J, with 10 bases between. CDR1 is SEHNR and CDR2 is FQNEAQ in the germline V gene (reference sequence). This CDR3 is built from 14 residues. In nucleotides, the CDR3 is TGTGCCAGCAGCTTTCACTCGGAGAATGAAAAACTGTTTTTT. Protein product: CASSFHSENEKLFF.

The rearrangement uses TRBV7-9 and TRBJ2-1; the D is unclear. The CDR3 is 12 residues long. The ends were cut back, 6 bases at V and 9 bases at J, with 12 bases in the middle. Germline CDR1 SEHNR, CDR2 FQNEAQ (reference sequence). The CDR3 DNA reads as TGTGCCAGCAGTTTCAGCGTCGGTGAGCAGTTCTTC. Its translation: CASSFSVGEQFF.

This chain links TRBV7-8 with TRBJ2-5; 10 bases align to TRBD1. The germline V gene encodes CDR1 SGHVS and CDR2 FQNEAQ. V dropped 4 bases and J dropped 5; count of bases not matched to a gene: 7. The CDR3 has 15 residues. CDR3 coding DNA: TGTGCCAGCAGCTCAGACAGGGGGCAGGGGGAGACCCAGTACTTC. It is translated as CASSSDRGQGETQYF.